A single sample is the source of the 32 T cell receptor beta chains below, sequenced in a study of T cell responses to AZD1222 COVID-19 vaccine (dated by TCRdb to the early 2020s). Receptor libraries were prepared by the immunoSEQ multiplex PCR assay. The clones in this table, taken by TCRdb from immuneACCESS, are in-frame only. Not every clone is retained; where verified, under half of the shortfall comes from an unresolved V gene, and the cause of the rest is unknown. The sample table lists about 130,000 clones, approximately 91% of them with a count of one. The ten biggest clones cover around 0.98% of the sample. The label giving this sample's time point can be read as: about 28 days (+/-7) after the second vaccine dose. The input for sequencing was peripheral blood, taken 28 days after the second AZD1222 dose. These receptors were taken from an adult who received the AZD1222 COVID-19 vaccine.

The chain uses TRBV5-1 and TRBJ1-2, with D possibly TRBD1 on 6 matching bases. This CDR3 comprises 13 residues. The V and J ends lost 4 bases and 8 bases respectively, with 15 bases between them. The V gene's germline CDR1 is SGHRS and CDR2 YFSETQ. The CDR3 loop reads CASSPEGGRGYTF. The CDR3 region has the DNA TGCGCCAGCAGCCCCGAGGGGGGTCGGGGCTACACCTTC.

The V gene is TRBV19, the J gene TRBJ1-1; no clear D. The V end lost 3 bases, the J end lost 1 base, and 12 bases lay between the germline ends. CDR1 is LNHDA and CDR2 is SQIVND in the germline V gene (reference sequence). The CDR3 spans 15 residues. CDR3 nucleotide sequence: TGTGCCAGTAGTATGGGATTCAGAAGGAACACTGAAGCTTTCTTT. This sequence encodes CASSMGFRRNTEAFF.

This chain uses TRBV18 with TRBJ2-5; D remains unclear. Germline V CDR1 and CDR2: KGHSH, LQKENI. This CDR3 comprises 13 residues. Trimming cost V 5 bases and J 2 bases, with 9 bases left between them. CDR3 amino acids: CASSFDQQETQYF. DNA of the CDR3: TGTGCCAGCTCATTTGACCAACAAGAGACCCAGTACTTC. Based on the CDR3 plus reference TRBV18 and TRBJ2-5, the full variable domain is NAGVMQNPRHLVRRRGQEARLRCSPMKGHSHVYWYRQLPEEGLKFMVYLQKENIIDESGMPKERFSAEFPKEGPSILRIQQVVRGDSAAYFCASSFDQQETQYFGPGTRLLVL.

The chain recombines TRBV5-4 with TRBJ2-3, with 10 bases identical to TRBD2. Germline CDR1 and CDR2: SGHNT and YYREEE (reference sequence). The J segment lost 1 base and the V segment lost 4 bases, leaving 3 bases of the junction unmatched. CDR3 length equals 15 residues. The chain's CDR3 is CASSLAGDGTDTQYF. DNA for the CDR3: TGTGCCAGCAGCCTAGCGGGAGACGGCACAGATACGCAGTATTTT.

Details on this clone: This sample includes further DNA sequences coding for the same CDR3. This chain links TRBV18 with TRBJ2-3, with 8 bases lining up with TRBD2. Germline V CDR1 and CDR2: KGHSH, LQKENI. Unmatched junction bases numbered 0, after V lost 1 base and J lost 0 bases. CDR3 length: 15 residues. The CDR3 loop reads CASSPLAGSTDTQYF. CDR3 nucleotides: TGTGCCAGCTCACCACTAGCGGGGAGCACAGATACGCAGTATTTT.

This rearrangement joins TRBV18 to TRBJ1-5; D ambiguous. Germline values: CDR1 KGHSH, CDR2 LQKENI. CDR3 size: 15 residues. Trimming pared 4 bases from V and 0 bases from J, leaving 10 bases between. The CDR3: CASSLGAGSNQPQHF. The CDR3 DNA reads as TGTGCCAGCTCACTGGGCGCTGGTAGCAATCAGCCCCAGCATTTT.

The V and J genes are TRBV27 and TRBJ1-2; TRBD1 is a possible D gene (6 bases). V lost 5 bases to trimming and J lost 4 bases, with 14 bases between them. This CDR3 has 14 residues. CDR1 is MNHEY and CDR2 is SMNVEV in the germline V gene (reference sequence). The CDR3 DNA follows: TGTGCCAGCAGTAGAACAGGGAATTCCTATGGCTACACCTTC. It encodes CASSRTGNSYGYTF.

The rearrangement joins TRBV25-1 to TRBJ1-3, with a possible D match to TRBD1 (5 bases). Germline values: CDR1 MGHDK, CDR2 SYGVNS. The CDR3 is 14 residues long. Between the trimmed V and J ends, which lost 4 bases and 8 bases, there was a span of 15 bases. DNA for the CDR3: TGTGCCAGCAGTGCAGGGCTGGGCCGAGACACCATATATTTT. It translates to CASSAGLGRDTIYF.

The chain links TRBV5-1 to TRBJ2-1; D gene uncertain. The CDR3 is 14 amino acids. The V end was cut by 1 base, the J end by 5 bases, with 10 bases between. Germline CDR1 and CDR2: SGHRS and YFSETQ. This CDR3 reads CASSLSPPNNEQFF. CDR3 coding DNA: TGCGCCAGCAGCTTGTCCCCCCCCAACAATGAGCAGTTCTTC.

V and J are TRBV5-1 and TRBJ1-1; 11 bases match TRBD1. The ends lost 4 bases at V and 5 bases at J; junction bases unmatched: 13. The CDR3 loop spans 17 amino acids. CDR1 is SGHRS and CDR2 is YFSETQ in the germline V gene. The CDR3 here is CASSTGQGALSWTEAFF. CDR3 nucleotides: TGCGCCAGCAGCACCGGACAGGGGGCCTTATCGTGGACTGAAGCTTTCTTT.

The chain has TRBV2 and TRBJ2-3; 7 bases align to TRBD1. Germline trimming cut 8 bases from V and 3 bases from J; bases unmatched to any gene: 5. The germline CDR1 and CDR2 sequences are SNHLY and FYNNEI. This CDR3 comprises 13 residues. The CDR3 coding sequence is TGTGCCAGCTGCTGGGACAGTACAGATACGCAGTATTTT. Encoded protein: CASCWDSTDTQYF.

The chain uses TRBV3-1 (or the pseudogene TRBV3-2) and TRBJ2-1; tentative D call: TRBD2 (5 bases). The CDR3 spans 20 residues. Trimming removed 5 bases at V and 1 base at J, with 27 bases between. Germline loops: CDR1 LGHDT, CDR2 YNNKEL (reference sequence). Written as DNA, the CDR3 is TGTGCCAGCAGCACATCACTGGCCAGCGGAGTTAAGAGATCCTACAATGAGCAGTTCTTC. This sequence encodes CASSTSLASGVKRSYNEQFF.

The chain combines TRBV7-3 with TRBJ2-1; D remains ambiguous. Trimming stripped 2 bases from V and 4 bases from J, with 6 bases between. The germline gives CDR1 SGHTA, CDR2 FQGTGA. This CDR3 has 13 amino acids. CDR3 nucleotide sequence: TGTGCCAGCAGCTTAGGCCTTTACAATGAGCAGTTCTTC. Its translation is CASSLGLYNEQFF.

V is TRBV29-1 and J is TRBJ2-7; 7 nucleotides agree with TRBD1. After removal of 5 bases from V and 2 bases from J, the junction contained 15 bases not matched to a gene. This CDR3 region has 16 residues. Germline-derived CDR1 and CDR2 are SQVTM and ANQGSEA. The CDR3 loop is CSVWLLQGVRAYEQYF. CDR3 nucleotide sequence: TGCAGCGTTTGGTTGCTCCAGGGGGTAAGAGCCTACGAGCAGTACTTC.

This chain joins TRBV28 and TRBJ2-1, with TRBD2 matching 11 bases. Germline CDR1 is MDHEN and CDR2 is SYDVKM. The CDR3 covers 17 residues. V shed 7 bases, J shed 7 bases, and the junction held 15 bases outside the gene matches. The CDR3 DNA reads as TGTGCCAGCACTGAAACTAGCGGGAGTAGGGCGTCGAATGAGCAGTTCTTC. It specifies CASTETSGSRASNEQFF.

The chain is built from TRBV5-1 and TRBJ2-5, with 8 bases identical to TRBD2. Trimming removed 3 bases from V and 3 bases from J; junction bases left unmatched: 10. The germline V gene has CDR1 SGHRS and CDR2 YFSETQ. The length of the CDR3 is 16 residues. The CDR3 region has the DNA TGCGCCAGCAGCTCGGGGGGTACTAGCGGTGAAGAGACCCAGTACTTC. Protein: CASSSGGTSGEETQYF.

The chain combines TRBV10-3 with TRBJ1-1; D remains unclear. Germline V gene lookup returns CDR1 ENHRY and CDR2 SYGVKD. V was pared by 0 bases and J by 6 bases, with 11 bases between. The CDR3 length is 14 residues. CDR3 nucleotides: TGTGCCATCAGTGAGTCGAACAGTCGGGCTGAAGCTTTCTTT. It is translated as CAISESNSRAEAFF.

The V and J genes are TRBV28 and TRBJ1-2; D is undetermined. The V gene lost 1 base and the J gene lost 0 bases, with 9 bases spanning the gap. Germline V CDR1 and CDR2: MDHEN, SYDVKM. The CDR3 is 15 residues long. In DNA, the CDR3 is TGTGCCAGCAGTTTATTTGGTCAGTCTAACTATGGCTACACCTTC. It is translated as CASSLFGQSNYGYTF.

The rearrangement links TRBV12-3 or TRBV12-4 to TRBJ2-5; D is uncertain. The CDR3 totals 13 residues. Trimming pared 6 bases from V and 4 bases from J, leaving 12 bases between. The CDR3 loop is CASSRIIGETQYF. The CDR3 bases are TGTGCCAGCAGCAGGATTATTGGAGAGACCCAGTACTTC.

The chain joins TRBV7-3 to TRBJ2-2, with no clear D. The germline gives CDR1 SGHTA, CDR2 FQGTGA. CDR3 size: 12 residues. Trimming took 5 bases from V and 6 from J, leaving 7 bases between them. Here the CDR3 DNA reads TGTGCCAGCAGCAAGACTGCCGGGGAGCTGTTTTTT. This gives the protein CASSKTAGELFF.

The CDR3 coding sequence is TGTGCCAGCAGCACGCGGACTAGCGGGTGGGGCGAGCAGTACTTC. Amino acids: CASSTRTSGWGEQYF. The chain joins TRBV5-6 to TRBJ2-7; 11 positions agree with TRBD2. The ends lost 4 bases at V and 6 bases at J; junction bases unmatched: 9. Germline CDR1 is SGHDT and CDR2 is YYEEEE. This CDR3 comprises 15 residues.

The V call is TRBV3-1 (or the pseudogene TRBV3-2), the J call TRBJ2-1; TRBD2 aligns across 10 bases. Unmatched junction bases numbered 16, after V lost 4 bases and J lost 1 base. The germline gives CDR1 LGHDT, CDR2 YNNKEL (reference sequence). The CDR3 has 20 amino acids. In nucleotides, the CDR3 is TGTGCCAGCAGCCCTCTCAGGGGGACTAGCGCTGCACGGTCCTACAATGAGCAGTTCTTC. Its translation: CASSPLRGTSAARSYNEQFF.

This chain connects TRBV5-1 to TRBJ1-5, with 9 bases matching TRBD1. The CDR3 spans 17 residues. V lost 0 bases to trimming and J lost 0 bases; unmatched junction nucleotides: 4. The germline gives CDR1 SGHRS, CDR2 YFSETQ. The CDR3 spells CASSLGTGDYSNQPQHF. DNA for the CDR3: TGCGCCAGCAGCTTGGGGACAGGGGACTATAGCAATCAGCCCCAGCATTTT. The variable domain in full, completed from reference TRBV5-1 and TRBJ1-5, reads KAGVTQTPRYLIKTRGQQVTLSCSPISGHRSVSWYQQTPGQGLQFLFEYFSETQRNKGNFPGRFSGRQFSNSRSEMNVSTLELGDSALYLCASSLGTGDYSNQPQHFGDGTRLSIL.

This clone has only one observation. The CDR3: CASSLGTPPEAFF. The CDR3 nucleotides are TGTGCCAGCAGTTTGGGGACACCCCCCGAGGCTTTCTTT. This rearrangement joins TRBV28 to TRBJ1-1; D perhaps matches TRBD1 (6 bases). V was shortened by 3 bases and J by 11 bases, with 16 bases between the two germline ends. Germline V gene lookup returns CDR1 MDHEN and CDR2 SYDVKM. The CDR3 extends over 13 amino acids.

CDR3 in amino acids: CASSPRQGYEQYF. CDR3 bases: TGTGCCAGCAGTCCCAGACAGGGCTACGAGCAGTACTTC. The chain employs TRBV28 and TRBJ2-7; 7 nucleotides line up with TRBD1. The CDR3 covers 13 residues. Losses at the gene ends were 5 bases for V and 3 bases for J; bases not matched to a gene: 4. Per the germline V gene, CDR1 is MDHEN and CDR2 is SYDVKM. The variable domain in full, with the rest retrieved from reference TRBV28 and TRBJ2-7, is DVKVTQSSRYLVKRTGEKVFLECVQDMDHENMFWYRQDPGLGLRLIYFSYDVKMKEKGDIPEGYSVSREKKERFSLILESASTNQTSMYLCASSPRQGYEQYFGPGTRLTVT.

This chain links TRBV19 with TRBJ2-6; D remains unclear. Trimming left V 3 bases short and J 2 bases short, with 8 bases between. The CDR3 contains 15 residues. Germline V gives CDR1 LNHDA, CDR2 SQIVND (reference sequence). CDR3 sequence: CASSIQQAGANVLTF. The CDR3, as DNA: TGTGCCAGTAGTATCCAGCAGGCTGGGGCCAACGTCCTGACTTTC.

The genes are TRBV5-1 and TRBJ2-5; 9 bases are a match to TRBD1. The CDR3 contains 15 residues. CDR1 is SGHRS and CDR2 is YFSETQ in the germline V gene. V dropped 0 bases and J dropped 2; count of bases not matched to a gene: 2. In DNA form, the CDR3 reads TGCGCCAGCAGCTTGGGGACAGGGGTTCAAGAGACCCAGTACTTC. Its translation is CASSLGTGVQETQYF.

The rearrangement links TRBV28 to TRBJ1-5, with 11 nucleotides matching TRBD1. The CDR3 contains 15 residues. Trimming removed 4 bases from V and 6 bases from J; junction bases left unmatched: 5. Germline V lookup: CDR1 MDHEN, CDR2 SYDVKM. CDR3 DNA: TGTGCCAGCAGTTCCGGACAGGGGGCGGGTCAGCCCCAGCATTTT. Translation: CASSSGQGAGQPQHF.

The chain combines TRBV24-1 with TRBJ2-2, with 14 bases identical to TRBD2. Per the germline V gene, CDR1 is KGHDR and CDR2 is SFDVKD. V dropped 5 bases and J dropped 4; count of bases not matched to a gene: 8. The CDR3 runs 18 residues. The CDR3 coding sequence is TGTGCCACCAGTGCCCGGGGACTAGCGGGAGATCCCACCGGGGAGCTGTTTTTT. The encoded protein is CATSARGLAGDPTGELFF.

The chain carries TRBV4-2 and TRBJ2-7; TRBD1 agrees at 9 bases. CDR3 length: 13 amino acids. The junction had 3 bases not matched to a gene; V was cut back by 4 bases and J by 5 bases. Germline CDR1 and CDR2: LGHNA and YNFKEQ. DNA for the CDR3: TGTGCCAGCAGCCCCCGGACAGGGGACGAGCAGTACTTC. It yields the protein CASSPRTGDEQYF.

The CDR3, as DNA: TGTGCCAGCTCAACCGGGACTAGCGGGAACAAGCAGTTCTTC. It yields the protein CASSTGTSGNKQFF. This chain uses TRBV18 with TRBJ2-1; 13 nucleotides align to TRBD2. The CDR3 length is 14 residues. CDR1 and CDR2 (germline): KGHSH, LQKENI. V trimming: 5 bases; J trimming: 11 bases; junction bases outside the gene matches: 6.

This chain connects TRBV2 to TRBJ1-1; possibly TRBD1 for D (6 bases). Trimming pared 4 bases from V and 5 bases from J, leaving 17 bases between. CDR1 SNHLY and CDR2 FYNNEI come from the germline V gene. The CDR3 sequence is 15 residues long. The CDR3 reads CASSGWGQKGTEAFF. CDR3 nucleotides: TGTGCCAGCAGTGGGTGGGGACAAAAAGGGACTGAAGCTTTCTTT.